Listed below are T cell receptor beta chains from one sample, sequenced in a study of blood T cells in healthy people across ages. TCRdb re-analysed the 5' RACE reads in MiXCR, keeping a single row per CDR3 protein. The data show more than 1,400,000 distinct CDR3 sequences, with 42% seen just once and 7.9% held by the top ten. Sequences were obtained from blood. These receptors were obtained from a young woman in good health. The CDR3 runs from the conserved cysteine through the conserved F or W. A D gene is named only where the DNA matches it firmly. Size values are once, few and many counts, or a class for expanded clones, and some rows have none.

TRBV5-1	NA	TRBD2	TRBJ2-1	CASGSGTPYNEQFF	TGCGCCAGCGGGAGCGGGACCCCATACAATGAGCAGTTCTTC
TRBV6-1	few	NA	TRBJ2-3	CASSERTIGTDTQYF	TGTGCCAGCAGTGAACGAACTATCGGCACAGATACGCAGTATTTT
TRBV27	few	NA	TRBJ2-1	CASGWGLNEQFF	TGTGCCAGCGGGTGGGGCCTCAATGAGCAGTTCTTC
TRBV7-9	few	TRBD2	TRBJ2-7	CASSSPREFYEQYF	TGTGCCAGCAGCTCGCCGCGGGAGTTTTACGAGCAGTACTTC
TRBV20-1	NA	TRBD1	TRBJ1-2	CGAPTGTGAQYGYTF	TGCGGTGCTCCTACCGGGACAGGGGCCCAGTATGGCTACACCTTC
TRBV7-2	NA	TRBD1	TRBJ2-7	CASSLAQGDEQYF	TGTGCCAGCAGCTTAGCGCAGGGGGACGAGCAGTACTTC
TRBV20-1	few	NA	TRBJ1-6	CSASRAGNSPLHF	TGCAGTGCCTCAAGGGCTGGGAATTCACCCCTCCACTTT
TRBV28	NA	NA	TRBJ2-7	CASSSGAPHEQYF	TGTGCCAGCAGCAGCGGAGCGCCCCACGAGCAGTACTTC
TRBV7-2	once	NA	TRBJ1-5	CASSQTTGAEQPQHF	TGTGCCAGCAGTCAAACTACCGGGGCTGAGCAGCCCCAGCATTTT
TRBV4-1	few	TRBD1	TRBJ2-7	CASSLPPGTGYEQYF	TGCGCCAGCAGCCTCCCCCCCGGGACAGGCTACGAGCAGTACTTC
TRBV13	few	NA	TRBJ2-5	CASSLGGPPEQETQYF	TGTGCCAGCAGCTTAGGGGGGCCTCCGGAGCAAGAGACCCAGTACTTC
TRBV20-1	NA	TRBD2	TRBJ2-7	CSATKPGTRTAYEQYF	TGCAGTGCTACCAAGCCCGGGACTAGGACCGCCTACGAGCAGTACTTC
TRBV3-1	few	TRBD1	TRBJ1-2	CASKKQGSDGYTF	TGTGCCAGCAAGAAACAGGGGTCCGATGGCTACACCTTC
TRBV20-1	NA	NA	TRBJ1-2	CSASSAGLGGYTF	TGCAGTGCGAGCTCGGCAGGGCTAGGTGGCTACACCTTC
TRBV27	few	NA	TRBJ2-7	CASSEQASYEQYF	TGTGCCAGCAGTGAGCAGGCGTCCTACGAGCAGTACTTC
TRBV4-2	once	TRBD1	TRBJ1-4	CASSPLDKGASNEKLFF	TGTGCCAGCAGCCCTCTAGACAAGGGGGCTTCTAATGAAAAACTGTTTTTT
TRBV18	few	NA	TRBJ1-2	CASSPDSRDGYTF	TGTGCCAGCTCACCGGACAGCCGAGATGGCTACACCTTC
TRBV6-6	NA	NA	TRBJ2-1	CASSLQGGPNNEQFF	TGTGCCAGCAGCCTTCAAGGGGGGCCCAACAATGAGCAGTTCTTC
TRBV7-3	few	NA	TRBJ2-2	CASSKTGVNTGELFF	TGTGCCAGCAGCAAGACAGGAGTTAACACCGGGGAGCTGTTTTTT
TRBV27	many	NA	TRBJ1-2	CASSFRGNYGYTF	TGTGCCAGCAGTTTTCGGGGTAACTATGGCTACACCTTC
TRBV7-9	NA	NA	TRBJ2-7	CASSLKGQASSYEQYF	TGTGCCAGCAGCTTAAAGGGGCAGGCGTCCTCCTACGAGCAGTACTTC
TRBV4-1	few	NA	TRBJ2-5	CASSQGPGRETQYF	TGTGCCAGCAGCCAAGGACCGGGGAGAGAGACCCAGTACTTC
TRBV7-9	NA	NA	TRBJ1-1	CASSTSDEAFF	TGTGCCAGCAGCACTTCAGATGAAGCTTTCTTT
TRBV9	NA	TRBD1	TRBJ2-2	CASSATGDGELFF	TGTGCCAGCAGCGCGACAGGGGACGGGGAGCTGTTTTTT
TRBV27	NA	NA	TRBJ2-7	CASSFGGIYEQYF	TGTGCCAGCAGTTTTGGGGGAATCTACGAGCAGTACTTC
TRBV5-1	many	TRBD2	TRBJ2-3	CASSFGLGEDTQYF	TGCGCCAGCAGCTTCGGACTAGGGGAGGATACGCAGTATTTT
TRBV6-2/TRBV6-3	few	TRBD2	TRBJ2-1	CASSDTSGGLNEQFF	TGTGCCAGCAGTGATACTAGCGGGGGACTGAATGAGCAGTTCTTC